Listed below are T cell receptor beta chains from one sample, sequenced in a study of long-term antiretroviral therapy in people with HIV. Method: immunoSEQ multiplex PCR; TCRdb's copy keeps in-frame clones and lacks some. This table has 15,000 to 20,000 clones, about nine tenths appearing once. The input for sequencing was unsorted PBMCs, taken 0.5 years after starting antiretroviral therapy. The source of these receptors is a man aged 35 to 55 with HIV. The CDR3 runs from the conserved cysteine through the conserved F or W. A D gene is named only where the DNA matches it firmly. Rows may omit the clone size; those that give it use once, few, many or a size class.

D gene	CDR3 length	clone size	V gene	J gene	CDR3 DNA	CDR3 protein
TRBD2	18	.	TRBV4-2	TRBJ2-5	TGTGCCAGCAGCCAAGATAGGGGACTAGCGGGGGGACAAGAGACCCAGTACTTC	CASSQDRGLAGGQETQYF
TRBD1	18	.	TRBV27	TRBJ2-1	TGTGCCAGCAGTTCTCCCCTAATCCAGGGGGCGCGGGGCAATGAGCAGTTCTTC	CASSSPLIQGARGNEQFF
.	14	few	TRBV5-4	TRBJ1-1	TGTGCCAGCAGCTTATTCAGCCTGAACACTGAAGCTTTCTTT	CASSLFSLNTEAFF
.	11	.	TRBV7-3	TRBJ2-2	TGTGCCAGCAGCCTGACCGGGGAGCTGTTTTTT	CASSLTGELFF
.	15	.	TRBV10-3	TRBJ1-2	TGTGCCATCAGTGAGGGAGGGACGGAATACTATGGCTACACCTTC	CAISEGGTEYYGYTF
TRBD2	13	.	TRBV29-1	TRBJ2-7	TGCAGCGTCGATAGCGGGGAAGCCTACGAGCAGTACTTC	CSVDSGEAYEQYF
.	12	.	TRBV7-2	TRBJ2-1	TGTGCCAGCAGCCCCCACAACAATGAGCAGTTCTTC	CASSPHNNEQFF
.	15	.	TRBV7-2	TRBJ2-4	TGTGCCAGCAGCTTATCGTCGGGAGCCAAAAACATTCAGTACTTC	CASSLSSGAKNIQYF
.	13	.	TRBV21-1	TRBJ2-7	TGTGCCAGCAGCAAAGGGGGCAGTTACGAGCAGTACTTC	CASSKGGSYEQYF
.	18	.	TRBV14	TRBJ2-3	TGTGCCAGCAGCCAAGCTACGCAGAGGTTAGGCTCCACAGATACGCAGTATTTT	CASSQATQRLGSTDTQYF
TRBD1	17	.	TRBV7-8	TRBJ1-3	TGTGCCAGCAGCCCCTGGTCCGGGACAGGGCCTGGAAACACCATATATTTT	CASSPWSGTGPGNTIYF